Shown below are 25 T cell receptor beta chains from a single sample sequenced in a study of T cells in localized non-small cell lung cancer. TCRdb's table, derived via immunoSEQ multiplex PCR, lists solely in-frame clones and lacks some. The sample contains roughly 58,000 clones, around 81% of which appear only once. Sequencing was performed on PBMCs, taken before any cancer treatment. The receptors derive from a man between 40 and 70 years old with stage II lung adenocarcinoma.

As concerns this clone: The junction shows a germline mismatch at one end, possibly a read error. The chain has TRBV2 and TRBJ2-1; a weak D match, TRBD2 (6 bases). Germline CDR1 and CDR2: SNHLY and FYNNEI. The CDR3 runs 12 residues. CDR3 amino acids: CASREGRNEQFF. The CDR3 DNA is TGTGCCAGCAGGGAAGGGAGGAATGAGCAGTTCTTC.

A word on this clone: A read error may produce the germline difference seen at one junction end. V is TRBV25-1 and J is TRBJ2-2, with 8 bases lining up with TRBD2. CDR3 length: 17 residues. Germline V lookup: CDR1 MGHDK, CDR2 SYGVNS. The CDR3 here is CASREYQLAENTGELFF. The CDR3 DNA reads TGTGCCAGCAGAGAATATCAACTAGCGGAGAACACCGGGGAGCTGTTTTTT.

CDR3 nucleotide sequence: TGTGCCAGCAGCCATGCAGGGGGGACCCAGTACTTC. It translates to CASSHAGGTQYF. The V call is TRBV14, the J call TRBJ2-5; 7 bases map to TRBD1. V dropped 3 bases and J dropped 7; count of bases not matched to a gene: 2. The CDR3 is 12 amino acids. Germline assignment: CDR1 SGHDN and CDR2 FVKESK.

The CDR3: CSVVPSGLTDTQYF. The CDR3, as DNA: TGCAGCGTTGTTCCTAGCGGGCTCACAGATACGCAGTATTTT. The gene calls are TRBV29-1 and TRBJ2-3; 8 bases fit TRBD2. The V gene end was trimmed by 4 bases and the J gene end by 2 bases; junction bases not matched to a gene: 5. In germline, CDR1 is SQVTM, CDR2 ANQGSEA. This CDR3 spans 14 amino acids.

The chain couples TRBV30 to TRBJ1-4; TRBD1 is a possible D gene (5 bases). V lost 1 base and J 0 bases, leaving 24 bases between the germline ends. The CDR3 runs 20 residues. Looked up from germline, CDR1 is GTSNPN and CDR2 is SVGIG (reference sequence). In nucleotides, the CDR3 is TGTGCCTGGAGTGGTTCAGGCCTGGGACGGACTCTTGCAACTAATGAAAAACTGTTTTTT. It specifies CAWSGSGLGRTLATNEKLFF.

V gene TRBV27 combines with J gene TRBJ2-5, with a tentative D call TRBD2 (7 bases). The V end lost 6 bases, the J end lost 5 bases, and 16 bases lay between the germline ends. The CDR3 totals 14 residues. Per germline, CDR1 MNHEY and CDR2 SMNVEV (reference sequence). CDR3 nucleotide sequence: TGTGCCAGCAGACTAGCGAACAGGGTCGAGACCCAGTACTTC. Residues: CASRLANRVETQYF.

The chain combines TRBV13 with TRBJ1-3, with TRBD1 as a possible D gene (5 bases). Germline V gene lookup returns CDR1 PRHDT and CDR2 FYEKMQ (reference sequence). V lost 2 bases, J lost 0 bases, and 5 bases lay in between. This CDR3 has 14 amino acids. This chain's CDR3 is CASSLQGSGNTIYF. CDR3 nucleotides: TGTGCCAGCAGCTTACAGGGCTCTGGAAACACCATATATTTT.

The chain has TRBV5-4 and TRBJ1-1; D may be TRBD1 (5 bases). CDR3 length: 14 residues. The V end was cut by 7 bases, the J end by 0 bases, with 13 bases between. Germline V gives CDR1 SGHNT, CDR2 YYREEE (reference sequence). CDR3 amino acids: CASGTGTVNTEAFF. Written as DNA, the CDR3 is TGTGCCAGCGGTACCGGGACGGTGAACACTGAAGCTTTCTTT.

This chain uses TRBV28 with TRBJ2-3, with D unresolved. The germline CDR1 and CDR2 sequences are MDHEN and SYDVKM. This CDR3 region has 13 residues. V lost 6 bases and J lost 7, with 14 bases in between. The CDR3 reads CASRLGQENTQYF. As DNA, the CDR3 is TGTGCCAGCAGGCTAGGGCAGGAGAATACGCAGTATTTT.

This chain joins TRBV30 and TRBJ1-4; the D gene is possibly TRBD1 (5 bases). This CDR3 contains 15 residues. Between the trimmed V and J ends, which lost 0 bases and 7 bases, there was a span of 15 bases. Per germline, CDR1 GTSNPN and CDR2 SVGIG (reference sequence). The CDR3 region is CAWSVLMQGSEKLFF. CDR3 nucleotides: TGTGCCTGGAGTGTATTGATGCAGGGTAGTGAAAAACTGTTTTTT.

The V and J genes are TRBV6-5 and TRBJ2-2, with 12 bases that match TRBD2. The CDR3 length is 15 residues. Germline V gene lookup returns CDR1 MNHEY and CDR2 SVGAGI. V trimming: 0 bases; J trimming: 9 bases; junction bases outside the gene matches: 2. The DNA for the CDR3 is TGTGCCAGCAGTTACTCTCTAGCGGGAGGGCGGGAGCTGTTTTTT. This codes for CASSYSLAGGRELFF.

This clone has at least ten counts. The chain has TRBV4-3 and TRBJ1-1; the match to TRBD1 covers 8 bases. The junction had 8 bases not matched to a gene; V was cut back by 1 base and J by 4 bases. The CDR3 consists of 16 residues. CDR1 and CDR2 (germline): LGHNA, YSLEER. As DNA, the CDR3 is TGCGCCAGCAGCCAAGGACAGGGGAGCATGACCACTGAAGCTTTCTTT. Residues: CASSQGQGSMTTEAFF.

The chain recombines TRBV11-3 with TRBJ2-1; D perhaps matches TRBD1 (6 bases). Germline CDR1 SGHNT, CDR2 YENEEA. There are 16 residues in the CDR3. The ends were cut back, 1 base at V and 2 bases at J, with 12 bases in the middle. The CDR3 DNA sequence: TGTGCCAGCAGCTTAGCTGCGCAGGGGACCTACAATGAGCAGTTCTTC. It yields the protein CASSLAAQGTYNEQFF.

In this sample, this clone turned up a few times. The gene calls are TRBV6-1 and TRBJ2-1; D is uncertain. This CDR3 contains 14 residues. V shed 4 bases and J shed 2 bases, with 9 bases lying between them. Germline V gives CDR1 MNHNS, CDR2 SASEGT. Here the CDR3 reads CASSARRAYNEQFF. In DNA, the CDR3 is TGTGCCAGCAGTGCCAGGCGTGCCTACAATGAGCAGTTCTTC.

This clone has more than one count but fewer than ten. The rearrangement links TRBV11-2 to TRBJ2-2; 12 bases match TRBD2. V trimming: 5 bases; J trimming: 5 bases; junction bases outside the gene matches: 9. Germline values: CDR1 SGHAT, CDR2 FQNNGV. The CDR3 spans 17 residues. CDR3 coding DNA: TGTGCCAGCAGCCCCGACACTAGCGGGAGGAGAACCGGGGAGCTGTTTTTT. Amino acids: CASSPDTSGRRTGELFF.

This clone has more than one count but fewer than ten. The genes are TRBV18 and TRBJ1-1, with 7 bases that match TRBD1. The J segment lost 3 bases and the V segment lost 3 bases, leaving 13 bases of the junction unmatched. Per the germline V gene, CDR1 is KGHSH and CDR2 is LQKENI. This CDR3 has 17 amino acids. CDR3 nucleotides: TGTGCCAGCTCACCCCGAGGGGGCACGGGCGGGCACACTGAAGCTTTCTTT. This gives the protein CASSPRGGTGGHTEAFF.

This chain uses TRBV5-1 with TRBJ2-5; the match to TRBD1 covers 7 bases. The germline V gene has CDR1 SGHRS and CDR2 YFSETQ. The CDR3 is made up of 15 amino acids. After removal of 1 base from V and 1 base from J, the junction contained 4 bases not matched to a gene. DNA of the CDR3: TGCGCCAGCAGCTTGAGAGGACAGGTCCAAGAGACCCAGTACTTC. Its translation is CASSLRGQVQETQYF.

The chain is built from TRBV28 and TRBJ1-2; D remains ambiguous. V was pared by 1 base and J by 2 bases, with 11 bases between. The CDR3 is 15 residues long. CDR1 and CDR2 (germline): MDHEN, SYDVKM. CDR3 in amino acids: CASSLYSGGNYGYTF. DNA for the CDR3: TGTGCCAGCAGTTTATATTCCGGCGGGAACTATGGCTACACCTTC.

On this clone itself: The identical CDR3 is also encoded by other nucleotide sequences in the sample. V usage is TRBV5-1 and J usage is TRBJ1-1; D is unresolved. V was clipped by 0 bases and J by 0 bases, with 6 bases between them. This CDR3 is built from 14 residues. Per germline, CDR1 SGHRS and CDR2 YFSETQ. The DNA of the CDR3 is TGCGCCAGCAGCTTGGGGGGTATGAACACTGAAGCTTTCTTT. It specifies CASSLGGMNTEAFF.

For the CDR3, the DNA is TGTGCCAGCAGCTTGGGGCAGGGGGGAAACACTGAAGCTTTCTTT. Amino acids: CASSLGQGGNTEAFF. The rearrangement uses TRBV5-4 and TRBJ1-1; 7 bases fit TRBD1. CDR1 and CDR2 from the germline V gene are SGHNT and YYREEE (reference sequence). Trimming cost V 0 bases and J 2 bases; bases outside gene matches: 4. This CDR3 is 15 amino acids long.

The chain combines TRBV5-8 with TRBJ2-1, with 8 nucleotides matching TRBD1. V lost 6 bases and J lost 12; bases outside the gene matches: 11. The CDR3 has 13 residues. Germline CDR1 and CDR2: SGHTS and YDEGEE. The CDR3 sequence: CASKRSGQGGQFF. The DNA of the CDR3 is TGTGCCAGCAAAAGATCCGGACAGGGTGGGCAGTTCTTC.

V usage is TRBV6-5 and J usage is TRBJ2-2, with 9 bases lining up with TRBD2. V shed 11 bases, J shed 2 bases, and the junction held 6 bases outside the gene matches. This CDR3 has 14 residues. Germline lookup yields CDR1 MNHEY and CDR2 SVGAGI. In DNA, the CDR3 is TGTGCCTCTAGGCGGGAGGGTAACACCGGGGAGCTGTTTTTT. It encodes CASRREGNTGELFF.

The chain uses TRBV7-9 and TRBJ2-1, with 13 bases identical to TRBD2. CDR1 and CDR2 from the germline V gene are SEHNR and FQNEAQ (reference sequence). Trimming at V came to 5 bases and at J to 8 bases, leaving 12 bases not matched to a gene. The length of the CDR3 is 17 residues. CDR3 residues: CASSRLRTSGSRDEQFF. For the CDR3, the DNA is TGTGCCAGCAGCCGACTCCGGACTAGCGGGAGTAGGGATGAGCAGTTCTTC.

This clone showed up just a few times. The chain recombines TRBV7-3 with TRBJ2-7; perhaps TRBD2 as D (6 bases). Germline V gives CDR1 SGHTA, CDR2 FQGTGA. The CDR3 consists of 17 residues. Trimming cost V 6 bases and J 3 bases, with 24 bases left between them. The CDR3 loop reads CASRPRDYRAGLYEQYF. For the CDR3, the DNA is TGTGCCAGCAGACCCCGAGACTACCGCGCGGGACTCTACGAGCAGTACTTC.

The chain joins TRBV30 to TRBJ2-5; D gene uncertain. V dropped 0 bases and J dropped 5 bases, with 4 bases sitting between them. This CDR3 has 11 residues. Germline V CDR1 and CDR2: GTSNPN, SVGIG (reference sequence). CDR3 in amino acids: CAWSVGETQYF. The CDR3 DNA follows: TGTGCCTGGAGTGTGGGGGAGACCCAGTACTTC.